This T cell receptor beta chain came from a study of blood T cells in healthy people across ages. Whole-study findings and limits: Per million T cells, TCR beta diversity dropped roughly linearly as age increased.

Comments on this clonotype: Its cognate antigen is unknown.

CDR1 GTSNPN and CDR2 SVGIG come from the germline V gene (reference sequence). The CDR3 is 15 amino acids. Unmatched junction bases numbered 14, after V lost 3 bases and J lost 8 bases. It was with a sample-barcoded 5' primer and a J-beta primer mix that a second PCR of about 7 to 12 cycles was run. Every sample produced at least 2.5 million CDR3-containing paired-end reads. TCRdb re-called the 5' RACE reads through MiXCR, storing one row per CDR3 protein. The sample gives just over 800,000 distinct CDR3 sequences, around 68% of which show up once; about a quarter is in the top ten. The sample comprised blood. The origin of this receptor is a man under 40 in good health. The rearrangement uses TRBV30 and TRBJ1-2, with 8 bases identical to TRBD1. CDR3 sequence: CAWSSPTGVGGGYTF. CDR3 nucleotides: TGTGCCTGGAGCTCACCGACAGGGGTCGGTGGGGGCTACACCTTC.